This TCR beta chain was identified during a study of vaccination and CD4 T cells after COVID-19. Study summary: Across the group, participants received two doses of either BNT162b2 or mRNA-1273 vaccine. Post-vaccination specimens were collected at a median of approximately 72 days following dose two (range 14 to 241).

Treatment of the sample: approximately 9-day PBMC culture with coronavirus spike peptide pools or control peptides (ViraFEST assay). CD4+ T cells were isolated by negative selection after around 11 days of culture. Germline-derived CDR1 and CDR2 are LGHNA and YNFKEQ. The CDR3 is 16 residues long. Trimming removed 7 bases at V and 3 bases at J, with 20 bases between. Oncomine TCR Beta short-read sequencing was applied to DNA from cultured CD4+ T cells. It was cultured CD4+ T cells from which genomic DNA was extracted. From the PCR reads, TCRdb called clonotypes with MiXCR, one entry per CDR3 protein. Here the sample spans 5,900 or so distinct CDR3 sequences, 32% being singletons. A remark on this clonotype: Its antigen is not known.

Sequences were derived from CD4+ T cells from blood, cultured in vitro, sampled after SARS-CoV-2 vaccination. This chain joins TRBV4-2 and TRBJ2-3; D is unclear. This sequence was found in a human donor who had recovered from COVID-19. This chain's CDR3 is CASIAAHNSWTDTQYF. CDR3 sequence (DNA): TGTGCCAGCATCGCCGCCCACAACAGTTGGACAGATACGCAGTATTTT.